Following are 4 T cell receptor beta chains from one sample sequenced in a study of blood T cell repertoires in COVID-19. Profiling relied on immunoSEQ multiplex PCR, and the TCRdb table lists in-frame clones only, not all of them. The data show about 170,000 clones, with almost 85% seen just once and more than 7.5% held by the top ten. Sample: peripheral blood. These receptors were obtained from a man aged 40-49 years who had recovered from COVID-19.

This chain links TRBV6-5 with TRBJ2-3; D perhaps matches TRBD2 (5 bases). Trimming cost V 2 bases and J 1 base, with 7 bases left between them. Germline V gene sequence: CDR1 MNHEY, CDR2 SVGAGI. The CDR3 has 14 amino acids. CDR3 residues: CASSYGRGTDTQYF. CDR3 sequence (DNA): TGTGCCAGCAGTTACGGGAGAGGCACAGATACGCAGTATTTT.

V and J are TRBV6-2 or TRBV6-3 and TRBJ2-2; the match to TRBD1 covers 7 bases. Germline-derived CDR1 and CDR2 are MNHEY and SVGEGT. The trim removed 6 bases at V and 7 bases at J, leaving 8 bases unmatched. This CDR3 spans 14 amino acids. Here the CDR3 reads CASSLQGFSGELFF. CDR3 coding DNA: TGTGCCAGCAGCCTACAGGGGTTCAGCGGGGAGCTGTTTTTT.

A single count supports this clone. The chain couples TRBV7-6 to TRBJ1-1; 10 nucleotides agree with TRBD1. V gave up 0 bases and J gave up 0 bases; unmatched junction bases: 7. CDR1 is SGHVS, CDR2 FNYEAQ, per germline. The CDR3 has 18 residues. CDR3 region: CASSLAPGQGTMNTEAFF. DNA of the CDR3: TGTGCCAGCAGCTTAGCTCCGGGACAGGGGACCATGAACACTGAAGCTTTCTTT.

This clone turned up a few times. The chain links TRBV9 to TRBJ2-3, with 8 positions matching TRBD2. The CDR3 spans 16 residues. The V segment lost 0 bases and the J segment 0 bases; nucleotides outside the gene matches: 3. Germline V gene data show CDR1 as SGDLS and CDR2 as YYNGEE. This CDR3 is CASSVGAGDSTDTQYF. As DNA, the CDR3 is TGTGCCAGCAGCGTAGGAGCGGGAGATAGCACAGATACGCAGTATTTT.